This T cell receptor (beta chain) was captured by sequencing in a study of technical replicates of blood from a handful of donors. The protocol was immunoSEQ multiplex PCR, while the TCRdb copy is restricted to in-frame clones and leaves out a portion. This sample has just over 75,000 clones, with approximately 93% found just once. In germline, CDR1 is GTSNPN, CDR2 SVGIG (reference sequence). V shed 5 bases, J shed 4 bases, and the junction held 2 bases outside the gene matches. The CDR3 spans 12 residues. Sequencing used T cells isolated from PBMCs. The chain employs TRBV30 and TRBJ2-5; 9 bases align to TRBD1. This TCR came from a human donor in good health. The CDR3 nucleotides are TGTGCCTGGGGACAGGGGCGAGAGACCCAGTACTTC. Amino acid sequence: CAWGQGRETQYF.